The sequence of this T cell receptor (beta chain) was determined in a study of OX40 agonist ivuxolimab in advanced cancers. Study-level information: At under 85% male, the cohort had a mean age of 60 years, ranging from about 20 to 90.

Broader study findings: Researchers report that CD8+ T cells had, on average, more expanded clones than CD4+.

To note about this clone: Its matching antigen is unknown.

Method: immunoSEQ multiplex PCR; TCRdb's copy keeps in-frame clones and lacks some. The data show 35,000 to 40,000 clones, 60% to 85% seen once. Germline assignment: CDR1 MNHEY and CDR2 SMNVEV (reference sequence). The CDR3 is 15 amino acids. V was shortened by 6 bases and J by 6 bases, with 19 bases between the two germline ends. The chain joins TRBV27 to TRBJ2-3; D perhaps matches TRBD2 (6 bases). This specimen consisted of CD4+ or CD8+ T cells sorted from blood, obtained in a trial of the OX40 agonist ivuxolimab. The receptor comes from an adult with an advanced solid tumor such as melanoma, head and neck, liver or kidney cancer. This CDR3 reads CASRVALGGWDTQYF. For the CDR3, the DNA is TGTGCCAGCAGAGTAGCGTTAGGAGGGTGGGATACGCAGTATTTT.